This TCR beta chain stems from a study of shared clonotypes between healthy human individuals. About the research overall: The people who gave samples were two women and three men aged 18 to 49. Each donor contributed plates that comprised three CD4 naive, three CD4 memory, two CD8 naive and one CD8 memory. Broader study findings: In general, naive subsets displayed greater estimated richness than memory subsets did. Though the depth was large, rarefaction showed that sorted-subset sequencing was incomplete.

The CDR3 is 16 residues long. The V gene lost 0 bases and the J gene lost 0 bases, with 6 bases spanning the gap. CDR1 is MNHEY and CDR2 is SMNVEV in the germline V gene (reference sequence). Terminally differentiated effector memory CD45RA+ cells were excluded from the naive CD8 cells, which were CD45RO-negative and positively selected for CCR7. Note on this clone: Its antigen is unidentified. Additional DNA sequences in this sample encode the identical CDR3.

Clones were sequenced by immunoSEQ multiplex PCR, and TCRdb holds only the in-frame ones, with some missing. The data contain under 2,000,000 clones, approximately 94% of them singletons. Specimen: naive CD8+ T cells sorted from blood. The J gene is TRBJ2-6, the V gene TRBV27; D remains ambiguous. The receptor was derived from a man aged 18-30 years in good health. CDR3 coding DNA: TGTGCCAGCAGTTTATCACCGGGCTCTGGGGCCAACGTCCTGACTTTC. Its protein product is CASSLSPGSGANVLTF. Filled out from reference TRBV27 and TRBJ2-6, the complete variable domain reads EAQVTQNPRYLITVTGKKLTVTCSQNMNHEYMSWYRQDPGLGLRQIYYSMNVEVTDKGDVPEGYKVSRKEKRNFPLILESPSPNQTSLYFCASSLSPGSGANVLTFGAGSRLTVL.